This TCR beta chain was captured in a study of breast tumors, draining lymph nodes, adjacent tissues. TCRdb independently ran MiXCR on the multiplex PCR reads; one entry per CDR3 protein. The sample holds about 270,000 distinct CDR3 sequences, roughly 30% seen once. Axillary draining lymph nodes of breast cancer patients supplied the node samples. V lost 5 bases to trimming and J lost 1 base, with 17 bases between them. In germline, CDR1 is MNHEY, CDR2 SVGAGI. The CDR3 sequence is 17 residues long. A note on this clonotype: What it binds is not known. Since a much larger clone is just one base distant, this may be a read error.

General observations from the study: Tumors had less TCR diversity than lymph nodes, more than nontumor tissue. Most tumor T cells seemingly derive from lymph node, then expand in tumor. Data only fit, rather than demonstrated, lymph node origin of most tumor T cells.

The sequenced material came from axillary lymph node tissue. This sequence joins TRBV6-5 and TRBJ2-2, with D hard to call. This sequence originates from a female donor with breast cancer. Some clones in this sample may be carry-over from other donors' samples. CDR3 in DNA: TGTGCCAGCAGTCCCACTACCGGTCAGGTGAACACCGGGGAGCTGTTTTTT. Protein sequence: CASSPTTGQVNTGELFF.